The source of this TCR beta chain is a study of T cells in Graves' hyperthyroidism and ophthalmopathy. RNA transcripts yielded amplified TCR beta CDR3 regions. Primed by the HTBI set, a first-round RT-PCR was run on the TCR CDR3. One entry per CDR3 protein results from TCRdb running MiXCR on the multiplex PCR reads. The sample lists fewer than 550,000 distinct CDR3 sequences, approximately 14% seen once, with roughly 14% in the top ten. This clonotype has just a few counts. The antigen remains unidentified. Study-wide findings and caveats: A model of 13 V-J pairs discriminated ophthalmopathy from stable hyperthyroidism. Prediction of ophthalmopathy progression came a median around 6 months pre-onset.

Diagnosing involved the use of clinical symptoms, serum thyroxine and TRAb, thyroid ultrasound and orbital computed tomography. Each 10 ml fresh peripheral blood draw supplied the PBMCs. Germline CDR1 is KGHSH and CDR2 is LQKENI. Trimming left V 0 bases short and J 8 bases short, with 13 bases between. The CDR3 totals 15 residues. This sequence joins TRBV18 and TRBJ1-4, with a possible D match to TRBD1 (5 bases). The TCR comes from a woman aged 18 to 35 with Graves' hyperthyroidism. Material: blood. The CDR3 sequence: CASSPPERGGEKLFF. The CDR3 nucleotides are TGTGCCAGCTCACCACCGGAACGGGGGGGAGAAAAACTGTTTTTT.